A selection of T cell receptor beta chains follows, all from one sample in a study of blood T cell repertoires in COVID-19. Assay: immunoSEQ multiplex PCR; the TCRdb copy retains only in-frame clones and omits some. The data show around 400,000 clones, with 80% to 85% seen just once and less than 6% held by the top ten. The material sequenced was PBMCs or T cells enriched from blood (not recorded which). These receptors originate from a woman aged 45-60 years who had recovered from COVID-19. Each CDR3 is given with its conserved first and last residue.

TRBV27	TRBJ1-6	CASSYQGGWSPLHF
TRBV3-1/TRBV3-2	TRBJ2-3	CASSQESLSTDTQYF
TRBV12-3/TRBV12-4	TRBJ2-1	CASSFKGGDEQFF
TRBV19	TRBJ1-2	CASSMQGGTNYGYTF
TRBV27	TRBJ2-7	CASSSSHEQYF
TRBV4-1	TRBJ2-3	CASSRVPPSGSTDTQYF
TRBV7-6	TRBJ1-3	CASSLGAGTGGNSGNTIYF
TRBV28	TRBJ1-2	CASSSPQGVPYGYTF
TRBV5-1	TRBJ2-7	CASSLGGLAGVGEQYF
TRBV30	TRBJ1-2	CAWRGSRGSRYGYTF